This T cell receptor beta chain was recovered during a study of cytomegalovirus exposure and HLA in healthy donors. Overall study: Genotyping of 400 or so donors showed that roughly 80% belonged to the Caucasian-associated ancestry cluster.

Comments on this clone: Its target is not known.

General study results and limits: In a later analysis, TCR beta V- and J-gene trimming showed a link to a missense DCLRE1C variant. A later analysis showed that HLA-associated TCR beta chains had undergone more clonal expansion than equally common others. TCR sequences were mostly rare, though some public TCRs occurred in many donors.

Unmatched junction bases numbered 2, after V lost 2 bases and J lost 1 base. Germline loops: CDR1 MDHEN, CDR2 SYDVKM. The CDR3 length is 15 residues. Primers: 60 Vbeta forward and 13 Jbeta reverse. Profiled with immunoSEQ multiplex PCR; TCRdb holds only in-frame clones, not every one. Its listing shows 80,000 to 95,000 clones. The sequence derives from a woman under 40 in good health and CMV-seronegative. Sequencing input: PBMCs. This chain links TRBV28 with TRBJ2-5; 9 positions agree with TRBD2. CDR3 nucleotide sequence: TGTGCCAGCAGTTTACGGCGGGGGGGCCAAGAGACCCAGTACTTC. It specifies CASSLRRGGQETQYF.